This T cell receptor beta chain comes out of a study of Ad26.COV2.S vaccination and SARS-CoV-2 variants. Study as a whole: Doses of Ad26.COV2.S were injected into muscle once or twice, 56 days apart.

The data were produced by immunoSEQ multiplex PCR, yet TCRdb's version contains in-frame clones alone and is incomplete. The sample includes about 460,000 clones, roughly nine tenths seen only once; the top ten take around 1.6%. CDR1 and CDR2 (germline): MDHEN, SYDVKM. The ends were cut back, 5 bases at V and 6 bases at J, with 11 bases in the middle. The CDR3 has 13 amino acids. In the case of this clone: Antigen unknown.

Specified treatment: around 19 received Ad26.COV2.S at low or high dose, single or two shots; about 5 received placebo; per-sample allocation not given. The samples were gathered on day 63 after the first injection of vaccine or placebo. The vaccine delivered Wuhan-strain SARS-CoV-2 spike through an Ad26 vector. Regarding the study as a whole: Substantial post-vaccination breadth of spike-specific CD8+ and CD4+ T cell responses was reported.

Here the sequenced sample was peripheral blood, taken in a trial of Ad26.COV2.S vaccine versus placebo. The chain has TRBV28 and TRBJ1-5, with a possible D match to TRBD1 (6 bases). The sequence came from a person aged 18-60 years who received the Ad26.COV2.S COVID-19 vaccine or a placebo. CDR3 DNA sequence: TGTGCCAGCAGTGTTCCAGGGGTTCAGCCCCAGCATTTT. Translation: CASSVPGVQPQHF. The full variable domain, with the rest looked up from reference TRBV28 and TRBJ1-5, is DVKVTQSSRYLVKRTGEKVFLECVQDMDHENMFWYRQDPGLGLRLIYFSYDVKMKEKGDIPEGYSVSREKKERFSLILESASTNQTSMYLCASSVPGVQPQHFGDGTRLSIL.